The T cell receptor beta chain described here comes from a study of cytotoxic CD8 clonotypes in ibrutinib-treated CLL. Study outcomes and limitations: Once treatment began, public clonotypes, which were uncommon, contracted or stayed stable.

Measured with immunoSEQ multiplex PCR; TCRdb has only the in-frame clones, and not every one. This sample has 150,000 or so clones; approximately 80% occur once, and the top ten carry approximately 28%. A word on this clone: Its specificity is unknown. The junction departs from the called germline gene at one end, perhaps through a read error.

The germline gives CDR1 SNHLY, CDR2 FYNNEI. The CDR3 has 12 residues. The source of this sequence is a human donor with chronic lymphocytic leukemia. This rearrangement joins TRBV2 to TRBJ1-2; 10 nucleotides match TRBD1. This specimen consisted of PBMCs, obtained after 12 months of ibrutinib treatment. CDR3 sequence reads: CASRGQGVRTLF. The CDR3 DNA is TGTGCCAGCAGAGGACAGGGGGTACGGACCCTCTTC.